This T cell receptor beta chain comes out of a study of CD8 T cells in Susac syndrome. Across the whole study: Sequenced Susac syndrome patients included 5 or 6 with clinically active disease and roughly 8 in remission.

Per the germline V gene, CDR1 is MGHRA and CDR2 is YSYEKL. Trimming cost V 0 bases and J 7 bases; bases outside gene matches: 22. CDR3 length equals 21 residues. cDNA came from around 0.5 to 1 ug RNA primed by random hexamers. Amplification of the TCR beta CDR3 was carried out by immunoSEQ multiplex PCR, which spanned a total of 54 Vbeta and 13 Jbeta segments. From the immunoSEQ multiplex PCR reads, TCRdb called clonotypes with MiXCR, one entry per CDR3 protein. The sample contains some 200,000 distinct CDR3 sequences, 75% to 95% of which appear only once. Negative isolation was used for CD8+ and CD4+ T cells and FACS enrichment for TEMRA cells.

Sequenced: CD4+ T cells from PBMCs. This rearrangement joins TRBV4-1 to TRBJ2-1, with 9 nucleotides matching TRBD2. The sequence came from a human donor with Susac syndrome. CDR3 protein: CASSQDGSSREGNKFVNEQFF. The CDR3 nucleotides read TGCGCCAGCAGCCAAGACGGGAGTTCGCGGGAGGGAAATAAGTTCGTTAATGAGCAGTTCTTC.